These T cell receptor beta chains were read from a single sample in a study of blood T cell repertoires in COVID-19. This table comes from immunoSEQ multiplex PCR, and its TCRdb copy is limited to in-frame clones, with some not included. The repertoire has 100,000 to 150,000 clones, approximately 82% of them found once; the top ten carry 12%. Sample: peripheral blood. Source of these receptors: a man between 60 and 70 years old with acute or convalescent COVID-19. Each CDR3 is given with its conserved first and last residue. D genes are given only for firm matches. Clone size is stated in some rows and not others, as once, few, many or a class when expanded.

clone size: .; V gene: TRBV14; D gene: TRBD1; J gene: TRBJ1-2; CDR3 protein: CASSQDRQGGYGYTF; CDR3 DNA: TGTGCCAGCAGCCAAGATCGACAGGGCGGCTATGGCTACACCTTC
clone size: .; V gene: TRBV7-8; D gene: TRBD2; J gene: TRBJ2-2; CDR3 protein: CASSLDAGAGELFF; CDR3 DNA: TGTGCCAGCAGCTTAGACGCGGGAGCCGGGGAGCTGTTTTTT
clone size: .; V gene: TRBV7-2; D gene: .; J gene: TRBJ1-2; CDR3 protein: CASSLGGGFGYGYTF; CDR3 DNA: TGTGCCAGCAGCTTAGGTGGGGGCTTCGGTTATGGCTACACCTTC
clone size: .; V gene: TRBV5-1; D gene: .; J gene: TRBJ2-1; CDR3 protein: CASSLSRYNEQFF; CDR3 DNA: TGCGCCAGCAGCTTGTCGAGGTACAATGAGCAGTTCTTC
clone size: .; V gene: TRBV5-1; D gene: .; J gene: TRBJ2-3; CDR3 protein: CASSLASLRGTQYF; CDR3 DNA: TGCGCCAGCAGCTTGGCTAGCCTCAGAGGTACGCAGTATTTT
clone size: .; V gene: TRBV7-9; D gene: .; J gene: TRBJ1-2; CDR3 protein: CASSPPAGVNGYTF; CDR3 DNA: TGTGCCAGCAGCCCTCCGGCAGGGGTGAATGGCTACACCTTC
clone size: .; V gene: TRBV28; D gene: TRBD1; J gene: TRBJ1-2; CDR3 protein: CASSWGQGAGYGYTF; CDR3 DNA: TGTGCCAGCAGTTGGGGACAGGGGGCTGGTTATGGCTACACCTTC
clone size: once; V gene: TRBV10-2; D gene: .; J gene: TRBJ1-4; CDR3 protein: CASIRDMGEKLFF; CDR3 DNA: TGCGCCAGCATCCGGGACATGGGAGAAAAACTGTTTTTT
clone size: .; V gene: TRBV29-1; D gene: .; J gene: TRBJ2-2; CDR3 protein: CSGGSSNTGELFF; CDR3 DNA: TGCAGCGGGGGGTCCTCGAACACCGGGGAGCTGTTTTTT
clone size: .; V gene: TRBV28; D gene: .; J gene: TRBJ1-6; CDR3 protein: CASSLPSWTANSPLHF; CDR3 DNA: TGTGCCAGCAGTCTCCCGTCCTGGACAGCGAATTCACCCCTCCACTTT
clone size: .; V gene: TRBV28; D gene: TRBD1; J gene: TRBJ1-2; CDR3 protein: CASRPLDRDNYGYTF; CDR3 DNA: TGTGCCAGCAGACCCCTGGACAGGGATAACTATGGCTACACCTTC
clone size: few; V gene: TRBV27; D gene: TRBD1; J gene: TRBJ2-7; CDR3 protein: CASSLRDRGAYEQYF; CDR3 DNA: TGTGCCAGCAGTCTCCGGGACAGGGGGGCGTACGAGCAGTACTTC
clone size: .; V gene: TRBV7-2; D gene: .; J gene: TRBJ1-2; CDR3 protein: CASSSRSSGFGYTF; CDR3 DNA: TGTGCCAGCAGCTCCCGCAGTTCAGGGTTTGGCTACACCTTC
clone size: .; V gene: TRBV27; D gene: TRBD2; J gene: TRBJ2-1; CDR3 protein: CASSLYSSGLANEQFF; CDR3 DNA: TGTGCCAGCAGTTTATACTCTTCGGGACTAGCCAATGAGCAGTTCTTC
clone size: .; V gene: TRBV28; D gene: TRBD2; J gene: TRBJ2-5; CDR3 protein: CASSSPGLAGLTQYF; CDR3 DNA: TGTGCCAGCAGTTCCCCGGGACTAGCGGGATTGACCCAGTACTTC
clone size: once; V gene: TRBV5-1; D gene: .; J gene: TRBJ2-5; CDR3 protein: CASSLGTDLRETQYF; CDR3 DNA: TGCGCCAGCAGCTTGGGGACAGACCTTCGGGAGACCCAGTACTTC
clone size: .; V gene: TRBV11-2; D gene: .; J gene: TRBJ1-6; CDR3 protein: CASSLEQKNSPLHF; CDR3 DNA: TGTGCCAGCAGCTTAGAACAGAAGAATTCACCCCTCCACTTT
clone size: .; V gene: TRBV14; D gene: .; J gene: TRBJ2-2; CDR3 protein: CASSRRRQINTGELFF; CDR3 DNA: TGTGCCAGCAGCCGGCGTCGACAGATAAACACCGGGGAGCTGTTTTTT
clone size: .; V gene: TRBV2; D gene: TRBD1; J gene: TRBJ1-4; CDR3 protein: CASSLGTGREKLFF; CDR3 DNA: TGTGCCAGCAGTCTAGGGACAGGGCGGGAAAAACTGTTTTTT
clone size: few; V gene: TRBV3-1/TRBV3-2; D gene: TRBD2; J gene: TRBJ2-1; CDR3 protein: CASSHLSVAGRNEQFF; CDR3 DNA: TGTGCCAGCAGCCACCTTTCGGTAGCGGGACGCAATGAGCAGTTCTTC
clone size: few; V gene: TRBV12-1; D gene: .; J gene: TRBJ1-6; CDR3 protein: CASSFLIQGLSSYNSPLHF; CDR3 DNA: TGTGCCAGCAGCTTCTTAATACAGGGCTTAAGCTCCTATAATTCACCCCTCCACTTT
clone size: .; V gene: TRBV3-1/TRBV3-2; D gene: .; J gene: TRBJ2-7; CDR3 protein: CASTWGLGYEQYF; CDR3 DNA: TGTGCCAGCACCTGGGGCTTGGGATACGAGCAGTACTTC
clone size: .; V gene: TRBV2; D gene: .; J gene: TRBJ2-3; CDR3 protein: CASSERVTDTQYF; CDR3 DNA: TGTGCCAGCAGTGAACGAGTCACAGATACGCAGTATTTT
clone size: .; V gene: TRBV27; D gene: .; J gene: TRBJ2-3; CDR3 protein: CASSLRGTDTQYF; CDR3 DNA: TGTGCCAGCAGTTTGCGGGGCACAGATACGCAGTATTTT
clone size: .; V gene: TRBV7-8; D gene: .; J gene: TRBJ2-1; CDR3 protein: CASSFRRGLNDEQFF; CDR3 DNA: TGTGCCAGCAGCTTTCGTCGTGGCTTAAACGATGAGCAGTTCTTC
clone size: once; V gene: TRBV6-5; D gene: .; J gene: TRBJ1-2; CDR3 protein: CASSSPGHNYGYTF; CDR3 DNA: TGTGCCAGCAGTTCCCCGGGACATAACTATGGCTACACCTTC
clone size: .; V gene: TRBV4-2; D gene: .; J gene: TRBJ2-5; CDR3 protein: CASSPRRQGGETQYF; CDR3 DNA: TGTGCCAGCAGCCCCCGGCGGCAGGGGGGAGAGACCCAGTACTTC
clone size: .; V gene: TRBV5-1; D gene: TRBD2; J gene: TRBJ2-5; CDR3 protein: CASSDPLAGAETQYF; CDR3 DNA: TGCGCCAGCAGCGACCCCCTAGCGGGAGCAGAGACCCAGTACTTC
clone size: .; V gene: TRBV5-1; D gene: TRBD1; J gene: TRBJ1-3; CDR3 protein: CASSFETGVSGNTIYF; CDR3 DNA: TGCGCCAGCAGCTTCGAGACAGGGGTATCTGGAAACACCATATATTTT
clone size: .; V gene: TRBV16; D gene: TRBD1; J gene: TRBJ2-1; CDR3 protein: CASSRPPGQGFNEQFF; CDR3 DNA: TGTGCCAGCAGCCGACCGCCGGGACAGGGGTTCAATGAGCAGTTCTTC
clone size: .; V gene: TRBV28; D gene: .; J gene: TRBJ2-6; CDR3 protein: CASRAGTFSSGANVLTF; CDR3 DNA: TGTGCCAGCAGGGCCGGGACTTTCAGCTCTGGGGCCAACGTCCTGACTTTC
clone size: .; V gene: TRBV28; D gene: .; J gene: TRBJ1-1; CDR3 protein: CASRTTGNTEAFF; CDR3 DNA: TGTGCCAGCAGAACGACAGGGAACACTGAAGCTTTCTTT
clone size: once; V gene: TRBV7-9; D gene: .; J gene: TRBJ2-2; CDR3 protein: CASSSDFSNTGELFF; CDR3 DNA: TGTGCCAGCAGCTCGGACTTTTCGAACACCGGGGAGCTGTTTTTT
clone size: .; V gene: TRBV27; D gene: .; J gene: TRBJ2-5; CDR3 protein: CASSLSSGVQETQYF; CDR3 DNA: TGTGCCAGCAGTTTATCCTCAGGGGTACAAGAGACCCAGTACTTC
clone size: .; V gene: TRBV28; D gene: .; J gene: TRBJ1-1; CDR3 protein: CASSLATSGAFF; CDR3 DNA: TGTGCCAGCAGTTTAGCCACTAGTGGGGCTTTCTTT
clone size: .; V gene: TRBV28; D gene: TRBD2; J gene: TRBJ2-3; CDR3 protein: CASSDTGLAAQTGYTDTQYF; CDR3 DNA: TGTGCCAGCAGTGACACGGGACTAGCGGCCCAAACCGGATACACAGATACGCAGTATTTT
clone size: .; V gene: TRBV28; D gene: .; J gene: TRBJ1-4; CDR3 protein: CASSYPGTATNEKLFF; CDR3 DNA: TGTGCCAGCAGCTATCCAGGGACTGCAACTAATGAAAAACTGTTTTTT
clone size: .; V gene: TRBV5-1; D gene: TRBD2; J gene: TRBJ2-1; CDR3 protein: CASGTGLAGVGEQFF; CDR3 DNA: TGCGCCAGCGGCACAGGACTAGCGGGAGTGGGTGAGCAGTTCTTC
clone size: .; V gene: TRBV3-1/TRBV3-2; D gene: .; J gene: TRBJ1-1; CDR3 protein: CASSREMNTEAFF; CDR3 DNA: TGTGCCAGCAGCCGCGAGATGAACACTGAAGCTTTCTTT
clone size: .; V gene: TRBV27; D gene: TRBD1; J gene: TRBJ1-4; CDR3 protein: CASSLGDSNEKLFF; CDR3 DNA: TGTGCCAGCAGTTTAGGGGACAGTAATGAAAAACTGTTTTTT
clone size: .; V gene: TRBV5-1; D gene: TRBD2; J gene: TRBJ2-1; CDR3 protein: CASSSQPSGSYNEQFF; CDR3 DNA: TGCGCCAGCAGCTCCCAGCCTAGCGGATCCTACAATGAGCAGTTCTTC
clone size: .; V gene: TRBV5-1; D gene: TRBD1; J gene: TRBJ1-2; CDR3 protein: CASSLRDREKIDYGYTF; CDR3 DNA: TGCGCCAGCAGCTTACGGGACAGGGAGAAGATCGACTATGGCTACACCTTC
clone size: .; V gene: TRBV7-2; D gene: .; J gene: TRBJ1-4; CDR3 protein: CASSPTGGTNEKLFF; CDR3 DNA: TGTGCCAGCAGCCCGACGGGGGGCACTAATGAAAAACTGTTTTTT
clone size: .; V gene: TRBV27; D gene: TRBD1; J gene: TRBJ1-2; CDR3 protein: CASSRLGQDVRSGYTF; CDR3 DNA: TGTGCCAGCAGTAGGTTAGGACAGGATGTCCGCAGCGGCTACACCTTC